This T cell receptor (beta chain) was captured in a study of cytomegalovirus exposure and HLA in healthy donors. Study outcomes and limitations: A list of 150 to 200 TCR beta chains associated with cytomegalovirus was given. CMV antigen specificity was confirmed in vitro for three CMV-associated chains. A classifier reportedly called cytomegalovirus status with high sensitivity and specificity.

The V gene end was trimmed by 6 bases and the J gene end by 8 bases; junction bases not matched to a gene: 12. The CDR3 contains 15 residues. CDR1 and CDR2 (germline): KGHSH, LQKENI. Measured with immunoSEQ multiplex PCR; TCRdb has only the in-frame clones, and not every one. Of 130,000 or so clones listed, roughly 91% were seen once; the top ten hold around 3.5%. The study drew the donors from its approximately 120-subject validation cohort, separate from the roughly 700-subject first cohort. Of note for this clone: Its antigen is not identified.

This clonotype was obtained from a man aged 25 to 40 in good health and CMV-seronegative. Sequenced input: PBMCs. The chain has TRBV18 and TRBJ1-4; 7 nucleotides agree with TRBD1. The CDR3 is CASSRTGVFEEKLFF. The CDR3 coding sequence is TGTGCCAGCTCGAGAACAGGGGTTTTCGAGGAAAAACTGTTTTTT.